These 8 T cell receptor beta chains share one sample of origin, sequenced in a study of cytomegalovirus exposure and HLA in healthy donors. In the PCR, 60 Vbeta and 13 Jbeta primers were used. The method was immunoSEQ multiplex PCR; TCRdb's version includes in-frame clones alone and lacks a portion of them. Of 100,000 to 140,000 clones in the sample, around 73% were seen once. Specimen: PBMCs. The source of these receptors is a man younger than 45 in good health and CMV-seronegative.

The rearrangement links TRBV7-9 to TRBJ2-2; D uncertain. Germline values: CDR1 SEHNR, CDR2 FQNEAQ (reference sequence). This CDR3 contains 13 residues. With 3 bases removed from V and 6 bases from J, the gap between germline ends came to 8 bases. In DNA form, the CDR3 reads TGTGCCAGCAGCTTCGGCAGCGCCGGGGAGCTGTTTTTT. The encoded protein is CASSFGSAGELFF.

The genes are TRBV7-9 and TRBJ2-7; 7 bases align to TRBD2. Germline V gives CDR1 SEHNR, CDR2 FQNEAQ (reference sequence). V lost 5 bases and J lost 3; bases outside the gene matches: 7. This CDR3 is built from 14 residues. The CDR3, as DNA: TGTGCCAGCAGCCGCTCCGGGACTAACTACGAGCAGTACTTC. The encoded protein is CASSRSGTNYEQYF.

This rearrangement joins TRBV19 to TRBJ1-2, with 8 bases lining up with TRBD1. CDR3 length equals 18 residues. V gave up 1 base and J gave up 2 bases; unmatched junction bases: 12. Germline-derived CDR1 and CDR2 are LNHDA and SQIVND (reference sequence). As DNA, the CDR3 is TGTGCCAGTAGTATAGGTCAAAGACAGGGGATGGCGAACTATGGCTACACCTTC. Translating it yields CASSIGQRQGMANYGYTF.

V usage is TRBV6-1 and J usage is TRBJ1-1; 11 bases line up with TRBD1. CDR3 size: 15 residues. J lost 1 base, V lost 3 bases, and 1 base had no gene match. Germline V gene lookup returns CDR1 MNHNS and CDR2 SASEGT. The CDR3, as DNA: TGTGCCAGCAGTGATGGGACAGGGGGGAACACTGAAGCTTTCTTT. It encodes CASSDGTGGNTEAFF.

V is TRBV7-2 and J is TRBJ1-5; D may be TRBD1 (6 bases). CDR1 and CDR2 (germline): SGHTA, FQGNSA. The CDR3 has 14 amino acids. Trimming cost V 3 bases and J 2 bases, with 8 bases left between them. CDR3 in amino acids: CASSFRQGNQPQHF. CDR3 DNA sequence: TGTGCCAGCAGCTTTCGACAGGGCAATCAGCCCCAGCATTTT.

V gene TRBV20-1 combines with J gene TRBJ2-7; 8 bases are a match to TRBD1. CDR3 length: 11 residues. The V and J ends lost 3 bases and 5 bases, in that order; junction bases with no gene match: 0. Per the germline V gene, CDR1 is DFQATT and CDR2 is SNEGSKA (reference sequence). The CDR3 loop reads CSARTGDEQYF. Here the CDR3 DNA reads TGCAGTGCTAGGACAGGGGACGAGCAGTACTTC.

This rearrangement joins TRBV10-3 to TRBJ2-1; TRBD2 might be the D (6 bases). The germline V gene has CDR1 ENHRY and CDR2 SYGVKD. The CDR3 has 13 amino acids. Trimming shortened V by 3 bases and J by 12 bases, and 15 bases separated the two germline ends. The CDR3 spells CAISDRGSGSQFF. DNA for the CDR3: TGTGCCATCAGTGATCGGGGGAGCGGCTCGCAGTTCTTC.

The rearrangement joins TRBV7-3 to TRBJ2-5; 10 nucleotides align to TRBD2. Looked up from germline, CDR1 is SGHTA and CDR2 is FQGTGA. CDR3 length equals 16 residues. The V segment lost 5 bases and the J segment 5 bases; nucleotides outside the gene matches: 11. CDR3: CASSPTSGMSQETQYF. DNA for the CDR3: TGTGCCAGCAGCCCTACTAGCGGGATGTCTCAGGAGACCCAGTACTTC.